This TCR beta chain was recorded in a study of blood T cell repertoires in COVID-19. Germline V gives CDR1 SGHVS, CDR2 FQNEAQ. Trimming pared 8 bases from V and 4 bases from J, leaving 20 bases between. The CDR3 is made up of 15 amino acids. In the authors' methods: Amplification with reference gene primers provided the estimates of nucleated cell counts. The protocol was immunoSEQ multiplex PCR, while the TCRdb copy is restricted to in-frame clones and leaves out a portion. V, J and clone size reflect that table, while D and trimming were determined from the DNA. The sample consists of 140,000 to 150,000 clones, about 87% of them appearing once.

The receptor's source is a human donor with COVID-19, enrolled during active disease. The donor label of this sample is uncertain. The sample comprised peripheral blood. The rearrangement links TRBV7-8 to TRBJ1-2; D possibly corresponds to TRBD1 (5 bases). DNA of the CDR3: TGTGCCAGCCAACCCGACAGCCGAAATGGCTATGGCTACACCTTC. It encodes CASQPDSRNGYGYTF.